Below are 24 T cell receptor beta chains sequenced from a single sample in a study of cytomegalovirus exposure and HLA in healthy donors. PCR used 60 Vbeta primers and 13 Jbeta primers. The protocol was immunoSEQ multiplex PCR, while the TCRdb copy is restricted to in-frame clones and leaves out a portion. In the table there are about 100,000 clones, nearly 80% of which are singletons. The sequenced material came from PBMCs. These receptors came from a man between 60 and 75 years old in good health and CMV-seropositive.

The CDR3 loop reads CASSPEPSGGYNEQFF. The CDR3 nucleotides are TGCGCCAGCAGCCCGGAGCCCAGCGGGGGATACAATGAGCAGTTCTTC. The rearrangement links TRBV5-1 to TRBJ2-1; TRBD2 agrees at 8 bases. Looked up from germline, CDR1 is SGHRS and CDR2 is YFSETQ. There are 16 residues in the CDR3. Unmatched junction bases numbered 10, after V lost 4 bases and J lost 4 bases.

This clone was picked up a small number of times. V usage is TRBV6-6 and J usage is TRBJ1-2, with TRBD1 matching 8 bases. In germline, CDR1 is MNHNY, CDR2 SVGAGI (reference sequence). With 5 bases clipped from V and 4 bases from J, the junction kept 3 bases outside the gene matches. This CDR3 is 13 amino acids long. CDR3 sequence reads: CASSDRGSYGYTF. CDR3 sequence (DNA): TGTGCCAGCAGTGACAGGGGTTCCTATGGCTACACCTTC.

V usage is TRBV5-1 and J usage is TRBJ2-7; D unresolved. Germline CDR1 and CDR2: SGHRS and YFSETQ. The V and J ends lost 1 base and 2 bases respectively, with 7 bases between them. The CDR3 totals 13 residues. The CDR3 DNA reads as TGCGCCAGCAGCTTGACAGCCGCCTACGAGCAGTACTTC. It yields the protein CASSLTAAYEQYF.

This rearrangement joins TRBV19 to TRBJ1-5; D is undetermined. Germline CDR1 is LNHDA and CDR2 is SQIVND (reference sequence). Trimming left V 3 bases short and J 7 bases short, with 13 bases between. The CDR3 length is 14 residues. The CDR3 spells CASSIKRVGQPQHF. DNA for the CDR3: TGTGCCAGTAGTATTAAACGGGTTGGACAGCCCCAGCATTTT.

The chain recombines TRBV11-2 with TRBJ2-1; TRBD2 agrees at 7 bases. Germline assignment: CDR1 SGHAT and CDR2 FQNNGV. The CDR3 runs 14 residues. Germline trimming cut 3 bases from V and 5 bases from J; bases unmatched to any gene: 4. The CDR3 here is CASSFVAGNNEQFF. The CDR3 region has the DNA TGTGCCAGCAGCTTTGTAGCGGGCAACAATGAGCAGTTCTTC.

The CDR3 coding sequence is TGTGCCAGCAGCCTCCGGGACAGGGGAGGGGAGACCCAGTACTTC. Protein: CASSLRDRGGETQYF. The chain carries TRBV13 and TRBJ2-5, with 10 bases aligning to TRBD1. Germline V CDR1 and CDR2: PRHDT, FYEKMQ (reference sequence). The V gene end was trimmed by 5 bases and the J gene end by 5 bases; junction bases not matched to a gene: 8. The CDR3 runs 15 residues.

This chain joins TRBV14 and TRBJ1-2; 8 bases agree with TRBD1. The V and J ends lost 4 bases and 8 bases, in that order; junction bases with no gene match: 15. This CDR3 is built from 16 residues. Germline V gives CDR1 SGHDN, CDR2 FVKESK. The CDR3 here is CASSPELGQAEGGYTF. DNA of the CDR3: TGTGCCAGCAGCCCAGAGTTGGGACAGGCGGAAGGGGGCTACACCTTC.

The chain employs TRBV6-6 and TRBJ1-2; D is unresolved. The CDR3 is 12 amino acids. Germline CDR1 is MNHNY and CDR2 is SVGAGI (reference sequence). The V end was cut by 6 bases, the J end by 2 bases, with 7 bases between. The DNA of the CDR3 is TGTGCCAGCAGCCGGGAGAACTATGGCTACACCTTC. This encodes CASSRENYGYTF.

The rearrangement uses TRBV6-1 and TRBJ2-1, with TRBD1 identical over 8 bases. Germline CDR1 MNHNS, CDR2 SASEGT. There are 15 residues in the CDR3. With V trimmed by 6 bases and J by 2 bases, 6 bases remained unmatched. This CDR3 reads CASSPTGDPYNEQFF. The CDR3 region has the DNA TGTGCCAGCAGCCCGACAGGGGACCCCTACAATGAGCAGTTCTTC.

The V and J genes are TRBV19 and TRBJ2-7, with a possible D match to TRBD2 (5 bases). The CDR3 is 12 amino acids. Germline V gene lookup returns CDR1 LNHDA and CDR2 SQIVND (reference sequence). V was pared by 4 bases and J by 4 bases, with 8 bases between. This chain's CDR3 is CASSTGLYEQYF. The DNA of the CDR3 is TGTGCCAGTAGTACAGGACTTTACGAGCAGTACTTC.

The chain joins TRBV2 to TRBJ1-2, with TRBD1 matching over 8 bases. This CDR3 comprises 13 residues. Germline lookup yields CDR1 SNHLY and CDR2 FYNNEI. V trimming: 6 bases; J trimming: 4 bases; junction bases outside the gene matches: 4. DNA for the CDR3: TGTGCCAGCAGCCTCGGGACAGGCTATGGCTACACCTTC. Translated: CASSLGTGYGYTF.

This clone was seen a single time. This chain uses TRBV2 with TRBJ2-1, with TRBD1 matching over 7 bases. Looked up from germline, CDR1 is SNHLY and CDR2 is FYNNEI. The CDR3 is made up of 14 amino acids. With V trimmed by 9 bases and J by 2 bases, 7 bases remained unmatched. The CDR3 is CASGRDSPYNEQFF. DNA of the CDR3: TGTGCCAGTGGCCGGGACAGCCCCTACAATGAGCAGTTCTTC.

This rearrangement joins TRBV5-6 to TRBJ1-2; tentative D call: TRBD1 (5 bases). Germline V gene sequence: CDR1 SGHDT, CDR2 YYEEEE. V lost 2 bases and J 1 base, leaving 9 bases between the germline ends. The CDR3 totals 14 residues. DNA for the CDR3: TGTGCCAGCAGCTTTGGACATCATAACTATGGCTACACCTTC. Protein product: CASSFGHHNYGYTF.

The J gene is TRBJ2-7, the V gene TRBV5-1; 7 bases fit TRBD2. The length of the CDR3 is 13 residues. The V gene's germline CDR1 is SGHRS and CDR2 YFSETQ. V lost 7 bases, J lost 2 bases, and 6 bases stayed unmatched. CDR3 nucleotides: TGCGCCAGCCGGGGGGAAGCCACCTACGAGCAGTACTTC. It specifies CASRGEATYEQYF. Full variable domain (outside the CDR3, taken from reference TRBV5-1 and TRBJ2-7): KAGVTQTPRYLIKTRGQQVTLSCSPISGHRSVSWYQQTPGQGLQFLFEYFSETQRNKGNFPGRFSGRQFSNSRSEMNVSTLELGDSALYLCASRGEATYEQYFGPGTRLTVT.

The gene calls are TRBV13 and TRBJ2-7, with TRBD2 matching over 11 bases. Germline V lookup: CDR1 PRHDT, CDR2 FYEKMQ (reference sequence). This CDR3 comprises 18 residues. Unmatched junction bases numbered 13, after V lost 4 bases and J lost 2 bases. The chain's CDR3 is CASSSTPLLAGDAYEQYF. CDR3 nucleotide sequence: TGTGCCAGCAGCTCAACTCCCCTACTAGCGGGGGATGCCTACGAGCAGTACTTC.

This sequence joins TRBV4-3 and TRBJ2-7; no clear D gene. In germline, CDR1 is LGHNA, CDR2 YSLEER. With 4 bases removed from V and 6 bases from J, the gap between germline ends came to 10 bases. The length of the CDR3 is 12 residues. CDR3 region: CASSRSRSEQYF. CDR3 in DNA: TGCGCCAGCAGCCGTTCAAGGAGCGAGCAGTACTTC.

This clone occurred a few times. The J gene is TRBJ1-2, the V gene TRBV7-9, with 7 bases aligning to TRBD1. The J segment lost 2 bases and the V segment lost 2 bases, leaving 5 bases of the junction unmatched. This CDR3 contains 15 residues. Germline assignment: CDR1 SEHNR and CDR2 FQNEAQ (reference sequence). Here the CDR3 reads CASSLNRGKNYGYTF. The CDR3 bases are TGTGCCAGCAGCTTAAACAGGGGAAAGAACTATGGCTACACCTTC.

This chain connects TRBV21-1 to TRBJ2-2; the table's TRBD2 call for D was not verified on the DNA. TRBV21-1 has pseudogene status. This CDR3 region has 15 residues. The CDR3: CASSKAEGYTGELFF. DNA of the CDR3: TGTGCCAGCAGCAAAGCTGAGGGTTATACCGGGGAGCTGTTTTTT.

The chain joins TRBV5-4 to TRBJ1-4; weak D call: TRBD1 (5 bases). The V gene lost 4 bases and the J gene lost 7 bases, with 20 bases spanning the gap. The CDR3 has 16 residues. Germline CDR1 and CDR2: SGHNT and YYREEE (reference sequence). The CDR3, as DNA: TGTGCCAGCAGCCCGAACGGGCTCACCGGGGGTGAAAAACTGTTTTTT. Residues: CASSPNGLTGGEKLFF.

Notes on this clone: An end of the junction does not agree with germline; a read error may underlie this. V gene TRBV20-1 combines with J gene TRBJ1-2; TRBD1 might be the D (5 bases). This CDR3 spans 11 amino acids. Germline assignment: CDR1 DFQATT and CDR2 SNEGSKA (reference sequence). The CDR3 nucleotides read TGCAGTGGTAGAGGCGGGGACGGCTACACCTTC. Its translation is CSGRGGDGYTF.

This clone has a single count. This chain uses TRBV18 with TRBJ1-3, with D tentatively TRBD1 (6 bases). CDR3 length equals 15 residues. With 2 bases removed from V and 2 bases from J, the gap between germline ends came to 10 bases. Per germline, CDR1 KGHSH and CDR2 LQKENI. This CDR3 reads CASSPATGTGNTIYF. For the CDR3, the DNA is TGTGCCAGCTCACCAGCTACAGGGACTGGAAACACCATATATTTT.

The chain employs TRBV7-9 and TRBJ2-5; maybe TRBD2 (5 bases). V lost 2 bases and J lost 1, with 5 bases in between. This CDR3 region has 13 residues. Per germline, CDR1 SEHNR and CDR2 FQNEAQ (reference sequence). CDR3: CASSLSGQETQYF. CDR3 nucleotides: TGTGCCAGCAGCTTAAGCGGCCAAGAGACCCAGTACTTC.

The chain is built from TRBV30 and TRBJ2-7; possible D gene TRBD2, 6 bases. This CDR3 spans 16 amino acids. With 0 bases removed from V and 0 bases from J, the gap between germline ends came to 15 bases. Germline V gene data show CDR1 as GTSNPN and CDR2 as SVGIG (reference sequence). CDR3 loop: CAWSVRWGVSSYEQYF. The CDR3 nucleotides are TGTGCCTGGAGTGTACGTTGGGGGGTGAGCTCCTACGAGCAGTACTTC.

The rearrangement uses TRBV18 and TRBJ1-4; no definite D call. Germline V gene data show CDR1 as KGHSH and CDR2 as LQKENI. The V end lost 0 bases, the J end lost 11 bases, and 13 bases lay between the germline ends. This CDR3 comprises 14 residues. For the CDR3, the DNA is TGTGCCAGCTCACCACCGGCGACACGGAAGAAACTGTTTTTT. Translating it yields CASSPPATRKKLFF.